The clone carrying this TCR beta chain showed up just a few times. Antigen unknown. TCRdb redid the calling of the 5' RACE reads with MiXCR, one entry per CDR3 protein. The sample has hundreds of thousands of distinct CDR3 sequences; approximately 21% are singletons. The data were obtained in a study of T-cell memory formation after mild COVID-19. Notes on the study in general: Shrinking CD4+ clones resided mostly in CM and EM, and CD8+ ones in EMRA.

Germline CDR1 SGHTA, CDR2 FQGNSA. CDR3 length: 16 amino acids. The V segment lost 6 bases and the J segment 0 bases; nucleotides outside the gene matches: 3. The TCR sequence derives from an adult woman who had mild COVID-19 (a few samples of this study predate the infection). Cell type and time point are not known. Sequenced sample: PBMCs or a T cell subset sorted from them (not recorded which). This sequence joins TRBV7-2 and TRBJ2-1, with TRBD2 matching over 12 bases. CDR3 nucleotide sequence: TGTGCCAGCAGTCGGACTAGCGGGACCTCCTACAATGAGCAGTTCTTC. Protein sequence: CASSRTSGTSYNEQFF. The full variable domain, rest sourced from reference TRBV7-2 and TRBJ2-1, is GAGVSQSPSNKVTEKGKDVELRCDPISGHTALYWYRQSLGQGLEFLIYFQGNSAPDKSGLPSDRFSAERTGGSVSTLTIQRTQQEDSAVYLCASSRTSGTSYNEQFFGPGTRLTVL.